What follows is one T cell receptor (beta chain) and its context. Antigen unknown. The source of the sample is a study of response to subunit inactivated influenza vaccine. Study results and limitations: The authors suggested that every seasonal influenza vaccination recruits few new T cells.

Germline V gives CDR1 LGHDT, CDR2 YNNKEL (reference sequence). The V gene lost 4 bases and the J gene lost 12 bases, with 18 bases spanning the gap. The CDR3 length is 13 residues. MiXCR, run by TCRdb on the RT-PCR reads, gives a single entry per CDR3 protein. The sample carries about 480,000 distinct CDR3 sequences, roughly 13% recorded once. The clonotype was recovered from a man between 50 and 59 years old who received an inactivated influenza vaccine. The chain has TRBV3-1 and TRBJ1-1, with no clear D. The sample here was PBMCs from blood, taken around seven weeks after vaccination. CDR3 in amino acids: CASSPYKWTETFF. The DNA for the CDR3 is TGTGCCAGCAGCCCCTACAAGTGGACCGAGACTTTCTTT.